What follows is one TCR beta chain and its context. This clone turned up a few times. The specificity of this receptor is unknown. It has no much larger one-base neighbor in the sample; base qualities were not kept. Samples came from patients with Merkel cell carcinoma. From the cysteine through the phenylalanine, the CDR3 covers 15 amino acids. Of all the DNA, just the CDR3 is kept, 45 bases in frame from base 1. The germline ends are 22 bases apart after V is trimmed by 9 bases and J by 8 bases. The germline V gene (reference sequence) yields LNHDA for CDR1 and SQIVND for CDR2. The data were obtained in a study of T cells and Merkel cell carcinoma outcomes (dated by TCRdb to 2019 to 2021). Regarding the research as a whole: In patients with Merkel cell carcinoma, researchers looked at whether the T-cell repertoire of the tumor, along with T-cell density, could predict clinical outcome.

What the work shows at the level of the full study, not this receptor alone: The combination of T-cell repertoire features and T-cell density was reported to predict clinical outcomes in patients with Merkel cell carcinoma.

The method was the immunoSEQ multiplex PCR assay. TCRdb carries this immuneACCESS record with in-frame sequences only. Its versions omit some clonotypes, under half of them owing to an unresolved V gene in the studies checked, with the rest unexplained. The sample records roughly 14,000 clones, 80% to 90% of which are singletons. The leading ten clones occupy more than 7.5% of the sample. This sequence uses TRBV19 and TRBJ1-4; TRBD1 could be the D gene, as 6 bases match. The clonotype was recovered from a human donor with Merkel cell carcinoma. Sequencing used tumor tissue from Merkel cell carcinoma. CDR3 reads: CASRFQGRGGEKLFF. The nucleotide sequence reads TGTGCCAGCCGCTTTCAGGGGCGGGGTGGAGAAAAACTGTTTTTT. Where the CDR3 stops, the reference TRBV19 and TRBJ1-4 genes take over; the full variable domain is DGGITQSPKYLFRKEGQNVTLSCEQNLNHDAMYWYRQDPGQGLRLIYYSQIVNDFQKGDIAEGYSVSREKKESFPLTVTSAQKNPTAFYLCASRFQGRGGEKLFFGSGTQLSVL.